The 30 T cell receptor beta chains listed next were all sequenced from one sample in a study of blood T cell repertoires in COVID-19 (dated by TCRdb to 2018 to 2020). The library was made by the immunoSEQ multiplex PCR assay. This is the immuneACCESS table as TCRdb keeps it, with only in-frame sequences that have V and J called. A part of the clones is gone; compared with another copy, unresolved V genes explain less than half, and the rest is unexplained. For this sample the table gives 200,000 to 250,000 clones, of which roughly four fifths were detected only once. The top ten hold over 9.5% of the sample. The sequencing input was peripheral blood. The receptors derive from a woman in her forties with acute or convalescent COVID-19.

The chain is built from TRBV29-1 and TRBJ1-4, with D possibly TRBD1 on 5 matching bases. The CDR3 is made up of 15 amino acids. Trimming removed 1 base at V and 8 bases at J, with 17 bases between. CDR1 is SQVTM and CDR2 is ANQGSEA in the germline V gene. CDR3 in DNA: TGCAGCGTTGAAGTAGGACATGGACGTAACGAAAAACTGTTTTTT. This codes for CSVEVGHGRNEKLFF. The full variable domain, with the rest looked up from reference TRBV29-1 and TRBJ1-4, is SAVISQKPSRDICQRGTSLTIQCQVDSQVTMMFWYRQQPGQSLTLIATANQGSEATYESGFVIDKFPISRPNLTFSTLTVSNMSPEDSSIYLCSVEVGHGRNEKLFFGSGTQLSVL.

V usage is TRBV2 and J usage is TRBJ2-2; tentatively, D is TRBD1 (6 bases). This CDR3 comprises 13 residues. V was cut by 11 bases and J by 7 bases, with 17 bases left in between. Germline V gene data show CDR1 as SNHLY and CDR2 as FYNNEI. CDR3 coding DNA: TGTGCCGGGGGACAACTGGCGGGCGGGGAGCTGTTTTTT. Protein product: CAGGQLAGGELFF.

The chain links TRBV6-5 to TRBJ1-5, with D perhaps matching TRBD1 (6 bases). V shed 5 bases and J shed 7 bases, with 15 bases lying between them. The CDR3 sequence is 14 residues long. Germline loops: CDR1 MNHEY, CDR2 SVGAGI. CDR3 nucleotide sequence: TGTGCCAGCAGTATGGGGGCTGCGTCGCAGCCCCAGCATTTT. This codes for CASSMGAASQPQHF.

This clone has a single count. CDR3 nucleotide sequence: TGTGCCAGCAGCCACAGTTCAGGGGGCAATCAGCCCCAGCATTTT. Residues: CASSHSSGGNQPQHF. This chain connects TRBV3-1 (or the pseudogene TRBV3-2) to TRBJ1-5; TRBD1 might be the D (6 bases). With 3 bases removed from V and 2 bases from J, the gap between germline ends came to 11 bases. The CDR3 length is 15 residues. Germline loops: CDR1 LGHDT, CDR2 YNNKEL (reference sequence).

This chain uses TRBV5-6 with TRBJ1-4; possibly TRBD1 for D (5 bases). V was pared by 2 bases and J by 8 bases, with 19 bases between. Germline loops: CDR1 SGHDT, CDR2 YYEEEE. The CDR3 runs to 16 residues. CDR3 in DNA: TGTGCCAGCAGCTTTTCCGGGACGGGGGGTAGAGAAAAACTGTTTTTT. This sequence encodes CASSFSGTGGREKLFF.

J is TRBJ1-5 and V is TRBV6-5; D is ambiguous. Trimming pared 0 bases from V and 9 bases from J, leaving 9 bases between. The CDR3 has 13 residues. CDR1 is MNHEY and CDR2 is SVGAGI in the germline V gene. CDR3 protein: CASSYSAFSPQHF. The CDR3 coding sequence is TGTGCCAGCAGTTACTCTGCGTTCTCGCCCCAGCATTTT.

V usage is TRBV6-2 or TRBV6-3 and J usage is TRBJ2-7; 8 positions match TRBD2. Trimming removed 3 bases from V and 3 bases from J; junction bases left unmatched: 10. Germline V gene lookup returns CDR1 MNHEY and CDR2 SVGEGT. The CDR3 runs to 16 residues. CDR3 DNA sequence: TGTGCCAGCAGTTATAATAACGTAGCGGGAAACTACGAGCAGTACTTC. The encoded protein is CASSYNNVAGNYEQYF.

V gene TRBV4-2 combines with J gene TRBJ1-6; D gene ambiguous. Germline CDR1 reads LGHNA; CDR2 reads YNFKEQ. The CDR3 has 12 residues. Trimming took off 3 bases at V and 6 bases at J, with 3 bases between the two ends. The CDR3 region is CASSHRNSPLHF. Here the CDR3 DNA reads TGTGCCAGCAGCCACCGTAATTCACCCCTCCACTTT.

The chain links TRBV19 to TRBJ1-1; D may be TRBD1 (5 bases). CDR3 length: 13 amino acids. Germline-derived CDR1 and CDR2 are LNHDA and SQIVND (reference sequence). The V and J ends lost 9 bases and 0 bases respectively, with 11 bases between them. CDR3: CASADSLNTEAFF. For the CDR3, the DNA is TGTGCCAGCGCAGACAGCCTGAACACTGAAGCTTTCTTT. The whole variable domain, filled in from reference TRBV19 and TRBJ1-1, reads DGGITQSPKYLFRKEGQNVTLSCEQNLNHDAMYWYRQDPGQGLRLIYYSQIVNDFQKGDIAEGYSVSREKKESFPLTVTSAQKNPTAFYLCASADSLNTEAFFGQGTRLTVV.

The chain combines TRBV6-5 with TRBJ1-3; the match to TRBD1 covers 7 bases. V lost 5 bases to trimming and J lost 0 bases; unmatched junction nucleotides: 4. This CDR3 is built from 15 residues. The germline V gene has CDR1 MNHEY and CDR2 SVGAGI. CDR3 region: CASSRQGFSGNTIYF. CDR3 sequence (DNA): TGTGCCAGCAGTCGACAGGGATTCTCTGGAAACACCATATATTTT.

V usage is TRBV5-8 and J usage is TRBJ2-7, with TRBD1 matching over 7 bases. The CDR3 covers 15 residues. Germline assignment: CDR1 SGHTS and CDR2 YDEGEE. J was trimmed by 3 bases and V by 0 bases; bases with no gene match: 6. CDR3: CASSLESGGGYEQYF. The CDR3 DNA is TGTGCCAGCAGCTTGGAGTCAGGGGGTGGCTACGAGCAGTACTTC.

The chain couples TRBV7-2 to TRBJ2-5; TRBD2 matches at 12 bases. The germline V gene encodes CDR1 SGHTA and CDR2 FQGNSA. CDR3 length equals 14 residues. V dropped 5 bases and J dropped 5; count of bases not matched to a gene: 3. The CDR3 loop reads CASSGLAGQETQYF. CDR3 nucleotides: TGTGCCAGCAGCGGACTAGCGGGACAGGAGACCCAGTACTTC.

The V and J genes are TRBV7-6 and TRBJ2-2; 7 bases align to TRBD2. V was clipped by 1 base and J by 7 bases; unmatched bases: 6. Germline V gives CDR1 SGHVS, CDR2 FNYEAQ. The CDR3 length is 15 residues. The CDR3 DNA reads TGTGCCAGCAGCTTAGTGGCGGGAGTTATCGGGGAGCTGTTTTTT. It yields the protein CASSLVAGVIGELFF.

This clone was recorded once. This CDR3 is CASSFPPGGNEQFF. CDR3 nucleotide sequence: TGTGCCAGCAGCTTTCCCCCAGGGGGCAATGAGCAGTTCTTC. V and J are TRBV7-3 and TRBJ2-1; 7 bases map to TRBD1. This CDR3 contains 14 residues. Losses at the gene ends were 3 bases for V and 6 bases for J; bases not matched to a gene: 5. Germline CDR1 reads SGHTA; CDR2 reads FQGTGA. Full variable domain (outside the CDR3, taken from reference TRBV7-3 and TRBJ2-1): GAGVSQTPSNKVTEKGKYVELRCDPISGHTALYWYRQSLGQGPEFLIYFQGTGAADDSGLPNDRFFAVRPEGSVSTLKIQRTERGDSAVYLCASSFPPGGNEQFFGPGTRLTVL.

The chain couples TRBV6-1 to TRBJ1-2; D not resolved. The CDR3 is 14 amino acids. From germline, CDR1 is MNHNS and CDR2 SASEGT. Trimming cost V 0 bases and J 8 bases, with 13 bases left between them. CDR3 sequence: CASSEALANWGYTF. As DNA, the CDR3 is TGTGCCAGCAGTGAAGCGCTTGCAAACTGGGGCTACACCTTC.

The chain combines TRBV24-1 with TRBJ2-5, with TRBD1 matching 7 bases. The CDR3 is 15 residues long. With V trimmed by 0 bases and J by 5 bases, 5 bases remained unmatched. CDR1 is KGHDR and CDR2 is SFDVKD in the germline V gene. As DNA, the CDR3 is TGTGCCACCAGTGATTTGGAGGGGGCGATGGAGACCCAGTACTTC. Residues: CATSDLEGAMETQYF.

The chain recombines TRBV24-1 with TRBJ2-2; D is undetermined. CDR1 KGHDR and CDR2 SFDVKD come from the germline V gene. V was shortened by 4 bases and J by 4 bases, with 9 bases between the two germline ends. The CDR3 has 14 amino acids. The CDR3 coding sequence is TGTGCCACCAGTGACCTCGCCGGCACCGGGGAGCTGTTTTTT. It yields the protein CATSDLAGTGELFF.

The chain joins TRBV29-1 to TRBJ1-4, with 9 bases fitting TRBD1. The junction had 12 bases not matched to a gene; V was cut back by 5 bases and J by 8 bases. CDR3 length equals 15 residues. CDR1 is SQVTM, CDR2 ANQGSEA, per germline. The CDR3 DNA follows: TGCAGCGTTTACACCGGGACAGGGTTTGAAGAAAAACTGTTTTTT. This codes for CSVYTGTGFEEKLFF.

The CDR3 loop reads CASSLAGPRLGETQYF. CDR3 sequence (DNA): TGTGCCAGCAGCTTAGCAGGCCCGAGACTAGGAGAGACCCAGTACTTC. This chain joins TRBV7-2 and TRBJ2-5; the D gene is possibly TRBD2 (6 bases). The V gene lost 0 bases and the J gene lost 4 bases, with 15 bases spanning the gap. Germline V gives CDR1 SGHTA, CDR2 FQGNSA. The CDR3 extends over 16 amino acids.

The chain carries TRBV3-1 (or the pseudogene TRBV3-2) and TRBJ2-1; D is unclear. CDR1 is LGHDT, CDR2 YNNKEL, per germline (reference sequence). The V end was cut by 4 bases, the J end by 0 bases, with 10 bases between. CDR3 length: 15 residues. CDR3 sequence reads: CASSPDVSSYNEQFF. CDR3 nucleotides: TGTGCCAGCAGCCCAGACGTGAGCTCCTACAATGAGCAGTTCTTC.

V is TRBV19 and J is TRBJ2-1, with 9 positions matching TRBD1. V trimming: 5 bases; J trimming: 3 bases; junction bases outside the gene matches: 5. This CDR3 comprises 15 residues. The germline V gene has CDR1 LNHDA and CDR2 SQIVND (reference sequence). As DNA, the CDR3 is TGTGCCAGTAGTTCAGGACAGGGGAACTACAATGAGCAGTTCTTC. This encodes CASSSGQGNYNEQFF.

The chain links TRBV29-1 to TRBJ1-2; maybe TRBD1 (5 bases). The germline V and J ends were trimmed by 1 base and 8 bases, with 14 bases remaining between them. Germline CDR1 SQVTM, CDR2 ANQGSEA. The CDR3 covers 13 residues. CDR3 DNA sequence: TGCAGCGTTGAAGGCCGGGGACTCGGAGGCTACACCTTC. It is translated as CSVEGRGLGGYTF.

V gene TRBV3-1 (or the pseudogene TRBV3-2) combines with J gene TRBJ2-7; D unresolved. CDR1 is LGHDT and CDR2 is YNNKEL in the germline V gene (reference sequence). The CDR3 has 13 amino acids. Trimming left V 1 base short and J 2 bases short, with 6 bases between. CDR3 protein: CASSQAGPYEQYF. The DNA for the CDR3 is TGTGCCAGCAGCCAAGCTGGGCCCTACGAGCAGTACTTC.

This clone was detected once. The chain joins TRBV5-1 to TRBJ1-1, with 7 bases aligning to TRBD1. V lost 4 bases, J lost 5 bases, and 11 bases stayed unmatched. Germline assignment: CDR1 SGHRS and CDR2 YFSETQ. The length of the CDR3 is 15 residues. The CDR3 coding sequence is TGCGCCAGCAGCAAAGACGGACAGGATGAGACTGAAGCTTTCTTT. This codes for CASSKDGQDETEAFF.

The sample holds a few counts of this clone. V gene TRBV12-3 or TRBV12-4 combines with J gene TRBJ2-7; D call uncertain. This CDR3 has 12 residues. V lost 6 bases to trimming and J lost 3 bases, with 9 bases between them. The CDR3 region is CASSRSFYEQYF. The DNA for the CDR3 is TGTGCCAGCAGCCGTAGCTTCTACGAGCAGTACTTC.

The chain is built from TRBV7-2 and TRBJ2-1; 13 bases align to TRBD2. Trimming at V came to 5 bases and at J to 5 bases, leaving 6 bases not matched to a gene. Germline CDR1 and CDR2: SGHTA and FQGNSA. The CDR3 contains 16 residues. CDR3 bases: TGTGCCAGCAGCCCCTGGACTAGCGGGGGAGACAATGAGCAGTTCTTC. It translates to CASSPWTSGGDNEQFF.

The chain employs TRBV6-2 or TRBV6-3 and TRBJ2-1; no clear D. V lost 0 bases and J lost 7, with 16 bases in between. The germline V gene encodes CDR1 MNHEY and CDR2 SVGEGT. The CDR3 length is 16 residues. CDR3 in DNA: TGTGCCAGCAGTTACTCTAGCAATCCCACCCGAAATGAGCAGTTCTTC. It specifies CASSYSSNPTRNEQFF.

The chain joins TRBV5-6 to TRBJ2-2; 12 bases are shared with TRBD2. Germline lookup yields CDR1 SGHDT and CDR2 YYEEEE. V lost 0 bases, J lost 10 bases, and 10 bases stayed unmatched. CDR3 length: 17 amino acids. In DNA, the CDR3 is TGTGCCAGCAGCTTGGTACTAGCGGGAGGCCGCGGGGAGGAGCTGTTTTTT. Its protein is CASSLVLAGGRGEELFF. Looking up the rest from reference TRBV5-6 and TRBJ2-2 gives the full variable domain: DAGVTQSPTHLIKTRGQQVTLRCSPKSGHDTVSWYQQALGQGPQFIFQYYEEEERQRGNFPDRFSGHQFPNYSSELNVNALLLGDSALYLCASSLVLAGGRGEELFFGEGSRLTVL.

This chain joins TRBV7-8 and TRBJ1-5, with TRBD1 matching over 8 bases. The CDR3 totals 15 residues. The germline CDR1 and CDR2 sequences are SGHVS and FQNEAQ. After removal of 3 bases from V and 2 bases from J, the junction contained 3 bases not matched to a gene. CDR3: CASSFDRGGNQPQHF. CDR3 DNA: TGTGCCAGCAGCTTCGACAGGGGAGGCAATCAGCCCCAGCATTTT.

The V gene is TRBV27, the J gene TRBJ1-6, with D possibly being TRBD1 (5 bases). Germline assignment: CDR1 MNHEY and CDR2 SMNVEV (reference sequence). The germline V and J ends were trimmed by 5 bases and 13 bases, with 12 bases remaining between them. The CDR3 loop spans 12 amino acids. DNA for the CDR3: TGTGCCAGCAGTATATGGGGGGGTCCCCTCCACTTT. The encoded protein is CASSIWGGPLHF.